This is a list of T cell receptor beta chains from one sample in a study of cytomegalovirus exposure and HLA in healthy donors. The method was immunoSEQ multiplex PCR; TCRdb's version includes in-frame clones alone and lacks a portion of them. This sample lists around 140,000 clones; its ten largest clones have 1.5% to 2%. Sequences were obtained from PBMCs. The receptors derive from a man aged 18 to 29 in good health and CMV-seronegative. CDR3s include the opening cysteine and the closing phenylalanine or tryptophan. Fields, in order: J gene, D gene, V gene, CDR3 DNA, CDR3 protein. A D gene is named only where the DNA matches it firmly.

>TRBJ2-2|NA|TRBV2
TGTGCCAGCAGTGGTGGACAGTTATACACCGGGGAGCTGTTTTTT
CASSGGQLYTGELFF
>TRBJ2-3|TRBD2|TRBV28
TGTGCCAGCAGCAAAGGACTAGCGGGGGGTCATAACACAGATACGCAGTATTTT
CASSKGLAGGHNTDTQYF
>TRBJ2-7|NA|TRBV11-2
TGTGCCAGCAGCTTATTTGGTCGGGCAGGGGCTACCGAGCAGTACTTC
CASSLFGRAGATEQYF
>TRBJ2-1|TRBD2|TRBV4-3
TGCGCCAGCAGCCAGGACGGACTAGCGGGAGGGGTTGAGCAGTTCTTC
CASSQDGLAGGVEQFF
>TRBJ2-1|NA|TRBV19
TGTGCCAGTAGTTCCTTTACAGGTAGGTCCTACAATGAGCAGTTCTTC
CASSSFTGRSYNEQFF
>TRBJ2-1|TRBD2|TRBV5-4
TGTGCCAGCGGGATCGGGACTAGCGGGGGAGAGCAGTTCTTC
CASGIGTSGGEQFF
>TRBJ1-1|NA|TRBV5-1
TGCGCCATCAGCCGACAGCTAACTTTT
CAISRQLTF
>TRBJ1-1|TRBD1|TRBV19
TGTGCCAGTAGTATAGGACAGGGCGTTGAAGCTTTCTTT
CASSIGQGVEAFF
>TRBJ1-6|TRBD1|TRBV19
TGTGCCAGCCGGGACAGGTATAATTCACCCCTCCACTTT
CASRDRYNSPLHF
>TRBJ2-5|NA|TRBV5-1
TGCGCCAGCAGCTCCCTGGTTCAGGAGACCCAGTACTTC
CASSSLVQETQYF
>TRBJ1-4|NA|TRBV30
TGTGCCTGGAGTGTCCGGGGAAAACTGTTTTTT
CAWSVRGKLFF
>TRBJ2-3|TRBD2|TRBV7-2
TGTGCCAGCAGCTTACGGCGGGGGGGCCGGGATACGCAGTATTTT
CASSLRRGGRDTQYF
>TRBJ1-1|NA|TRBV20-1
TGCAGCCACCCGGGAGCTTTCTTT
CSHPGAFF
>TRBJ2-7|NA|TRBV4-1
TGCGCCAGCAGCCTTCGCCAGGGGTCCTACGAGCAGTACTTC
CASSLRQGSYEQYF
>TRBJ1-2|TRBD1|TRBV19
TGTGCCAGTAGTATAGATTCTACCGGGACAGCATTAGGGGGCTACACCTTC
CASSIDSTGTALGGYTF
>TRBJ2-3|TRBD1|TRBV15
TGTGCCACCAGCCGTGGCACAGGGGGGAGAGATACGCAGTATTTT
CATSRGTGGRDTQYF
>TRBJ2-4|TRBD1|TRBV9
TGTGCCAGCAGCCGACAGGGCGCCAAAAACATTCAGTACTTC
CASSRQGAKNIQYF
>TRBJ1-1|NA|TRBV18
TGTGCCAGCTCACCACTCCAACAGGGCACTGAAGCTTTCTTT
CASSPLQQGTEAFF
>TRBJ2-1|TRBD2|TRBV6-1
TGTGCCAGCAGTGAAGCAAATAGCGGGAGCAATGAGCAGTTCTTC
CASSEANSGSNEQFF
>TRBJ2-7|TRBD1|TRBV15
TGTGCCACCAGCCTACAAACAGGGGAGTACGAGCAGTACTTC
CATSLQTGEYEQYF
>TRBJ1-4|NA|TRBV4-1
TGCGCCAGCAGCCAAGATATGGCGTCAGGTGAAAAACTGTTTTTT
CASSQDMASGEKLFF
>TRBJ2-5|TRBD2|TRBV25-1
TGTGCCAGCAGAACTAGCGGGAGAAAAGAGACCCAGTACTTC
CASRTSGRKETQYF
>TRBJ1-2|NA|TRBV28
TGTGCCAGCAGCCCTGGGGGGGGCGCCTATGGCTACACCTTC
CASSPGGGAYGYTF
>TRBJ2-7|NA|TRBV27
TGTGCCAGAGAAAGGGGTTGCAGGGGAATTCCCTACGAGCAGTACTTC
CARERGCRGIPYEQYF
>TRBJ1-1|NA|TRBV11-1
TGTGCCAGCAGCTTAGGTAGAGGCCCGAACACTGAAGCTTTCTTT
CASSLGRGPNTEAFF
>TRBJ2-1|NA|TRBV6-1
TGTGCTCAGGGTTCCTACAATGAGCAGTTCTTC
CAQGSYNEQFF
>TRBJ1-4|NA|TRBV9
TGTGCCAGCAGCCCACGCCGTGGGGGGGTTGGTGAAAAACTGTTTTTT
CASSPRRGGVGEKLFF
>TRBJ2-7|NA|TRBV4-1
TGCGCCAGCAGCCAAGAAAGGGACCTGGGAGGGGGGGAGGACGAGCAGTACTTC
CASSQERDLGGGEDEQYF
>TRBJ2-5|TRBD2|TRBV6-1
TGTGCCACCCTAAGGGGACTAGCGACGGAGACCCAGTACTTC
CATLRGLATETQYF
>TRBJ2-7|TRBD2|TRBV7-2
TGTGCCAGCAGCACAATAGCGGGAGGGCTTCTCTACGAGCAGTACTTC
CASSTIAGGLLYEQYF
>TRBJ1-2|NA|TRBV27
TGTGCCAGCAGTGCAGGGGCTAACTATGGCTACACCTTC
CASSAGANYGYTF